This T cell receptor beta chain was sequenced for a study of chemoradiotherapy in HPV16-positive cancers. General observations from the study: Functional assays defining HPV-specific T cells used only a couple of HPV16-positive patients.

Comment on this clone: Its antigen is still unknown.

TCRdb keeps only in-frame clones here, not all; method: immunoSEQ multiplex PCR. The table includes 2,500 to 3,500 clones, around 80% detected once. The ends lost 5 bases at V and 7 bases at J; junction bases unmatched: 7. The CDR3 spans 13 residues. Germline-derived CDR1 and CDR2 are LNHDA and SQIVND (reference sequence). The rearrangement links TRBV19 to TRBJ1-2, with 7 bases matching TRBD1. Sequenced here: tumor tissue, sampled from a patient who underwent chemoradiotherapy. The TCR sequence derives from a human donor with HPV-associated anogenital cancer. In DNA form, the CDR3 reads TGTGCCAGTAGTCTAACTTACAGGGGTGGCTACACCTTC. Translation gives CASSLTYRGGYTF.